This paragraph covers one T cell receptor (beta chain) sequence. This record belongs to a study of blood T cell repertoires in COVID-19. About the research overall: Both acute and convalescent COVID-19 samples were obtained from the United States, Italy and Spain. PBMCs, B-cell-depleted T cells, or T cells were the source of the cDNA or gDNA that made up the material.

Per the study methods: Amplification with reference gene primers provided the estimates of nucleated cell counts. The repertoire was sequenced with immunoSEQ multiplex PCR; TCRdb's copy has only in-frame clones and lacks some. V and J calls and clone size are copied from that table; D and trimming were computed from the DNA. The top ten hold roughly 6% of the sample, which has around 210,000 clones, 60% to 85% seen once. The TCR sequence derives from a woman in her sixties or seventies with acute or convalescent COVID-19. Sequencing used peripheral blood.

CDR3 DNA sequence: TGTGCCAGTAGTATAGATGGGAGGGTAGCCGGGGAGCTGTTTTTT. It translates to CASSIDGRVAGELFF. This sequence joins TRBV19 and TRBJ2-2, with 7 bases identical to TRBD2. V lost 0 bases, J lost 6 bases, and 4 bases stayed unmatched. This CDR3 region has 15 residues. Germline V gene data show CDR1 as LNHDA and CDR2 as SQIVND (reference sequence).